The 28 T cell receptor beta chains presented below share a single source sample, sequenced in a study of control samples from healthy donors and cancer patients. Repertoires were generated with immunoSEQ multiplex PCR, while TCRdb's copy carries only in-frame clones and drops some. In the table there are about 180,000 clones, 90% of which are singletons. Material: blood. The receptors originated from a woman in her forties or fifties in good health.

The CDR3 DNA reads as TGCGCCAGCAGCCAAACATCGCCTCAGGGCGCTAATGAAAAACTGTTTTTT. Translation: CASSQTSPQGANEKLFF. V gene TRBV4-1 combines with J gene TRBJ1-4; a weak D match, TRBD1 (5 bases). Germline values: CDR1 MGHRA, CDR2 YSYEKL. V lost 2 bases, J lost 3 bases, and 16 bases lay in between. The CDR3 sequence is 17 residues long.

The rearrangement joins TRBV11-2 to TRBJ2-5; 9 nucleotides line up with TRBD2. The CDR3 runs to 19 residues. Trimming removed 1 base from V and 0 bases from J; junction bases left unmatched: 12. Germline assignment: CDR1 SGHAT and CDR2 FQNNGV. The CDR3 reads CASSLAPPGSGGYQETQYF. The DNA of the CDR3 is TGTGCCAGCAGCTTAGCACCCCCGGGTAGCGGGGGCTACCAAGAGACCCAGTACTTC.

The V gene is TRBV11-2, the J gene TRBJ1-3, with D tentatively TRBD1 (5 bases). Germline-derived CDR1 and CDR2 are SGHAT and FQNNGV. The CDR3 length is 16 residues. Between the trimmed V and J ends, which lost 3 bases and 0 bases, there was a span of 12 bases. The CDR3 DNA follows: TGTGCCAGCAGCTTTCCGGGACTCCGCTCTGGAAACACCATATATTTT. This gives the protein CASSFPGLRSGNTIYF.

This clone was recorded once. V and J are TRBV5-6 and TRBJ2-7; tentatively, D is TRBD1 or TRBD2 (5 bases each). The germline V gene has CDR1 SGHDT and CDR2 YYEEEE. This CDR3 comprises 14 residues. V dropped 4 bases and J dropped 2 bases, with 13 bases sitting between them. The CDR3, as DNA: TGTGCCAGCAGCCTAGGGACCGCTACCTACGAGCAGTACTTC. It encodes CASSLGTATYEQYF.

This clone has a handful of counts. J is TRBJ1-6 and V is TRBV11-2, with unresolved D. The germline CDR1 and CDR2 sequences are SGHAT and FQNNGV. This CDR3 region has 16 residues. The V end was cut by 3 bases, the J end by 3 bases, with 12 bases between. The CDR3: CASSFGWAGYNSPLHF. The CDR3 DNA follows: TGTGCCAGCAGCTTTGGGTGGGCCGGCTATAATTCACCCCTCCACTTT.

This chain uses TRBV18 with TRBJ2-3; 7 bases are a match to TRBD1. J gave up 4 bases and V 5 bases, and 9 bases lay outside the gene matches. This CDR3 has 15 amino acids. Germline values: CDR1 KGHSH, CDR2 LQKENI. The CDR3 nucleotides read TGTGCCAGCTCATCCACGACAGGGATCGCAGATACGCAGTATTTT. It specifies CASSSTTGIADTQYF.

The CDR3 sequence is CASSQQRANYGYTF. CDR3 DNA sequence: TGTGCCAGCAGCCAACAAAGAGCTAACTATGGCTACACCTTC. V gene TRBV7-2 combines with J gene TRBJ1-2; D gene uncertain. V lost 5 bases, J lost 0 bases, and 10 bases lay in between. The CDR3 loop spans 14 amino acids. Germline CDR1 and CDR2: SGHTA and FQGNSA.

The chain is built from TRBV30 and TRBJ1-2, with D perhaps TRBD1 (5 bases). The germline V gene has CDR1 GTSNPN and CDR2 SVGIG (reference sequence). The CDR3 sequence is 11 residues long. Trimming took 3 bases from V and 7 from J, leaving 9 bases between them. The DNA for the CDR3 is TGTGCCTGGAGCCAGGGTAGTGGCTACACCTTC. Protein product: CAWSQGSGYTF.

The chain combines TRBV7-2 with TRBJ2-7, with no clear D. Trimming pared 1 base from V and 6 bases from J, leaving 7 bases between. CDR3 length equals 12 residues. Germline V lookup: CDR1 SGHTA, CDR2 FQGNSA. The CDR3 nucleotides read TGTGCCAGCAGCTTAGGCACGGCCGAGCAGTACTTC. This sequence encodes CASSLGTAEQYF.

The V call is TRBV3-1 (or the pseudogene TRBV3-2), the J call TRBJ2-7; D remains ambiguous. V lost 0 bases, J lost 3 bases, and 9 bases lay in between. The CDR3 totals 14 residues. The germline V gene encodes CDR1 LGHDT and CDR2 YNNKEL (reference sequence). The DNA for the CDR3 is TGTGCCAGCAGCCAAGATGCGGTAGTCTACGAGCAGTACTTC. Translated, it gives CASSQDAVVYEQYF.

The CDR3 loop is CASSQVRGGGQPQHF. The CDR3 DNA is TGCGCCAGCAGCCAAGTAAGAGGGGGAGGTCAGCCCCAGCATTTT. The chain carries TRBV4-3 and TRBJ1-5; tentatively, D is TRBD1 (6 bases). Deletions cut 1 base from V and 6 bases from J, with 13 bases between. Germline V gene data show CDR1 as LGHNA and CDR2 as YSLEER. The CDR3 covers 15 residues.

The CDR3 DNA reads TGTGCCAGCAAGCTTCCGCCCGGGACGTATACTGAAGCTTTCTTT. Encoded protein: CASKLPPGTYTEAFF. V and J are TRBV6-5 and TRBJ1-1, with a tentative D call TRBD1 (5 bases). CDR3 length: 15 residues. Trimming took 7 bases from V and 5 from J, leaving 20 bases between them. The germline V gene encodes CDR1 MNHEY and CDR2 SVGAGI.

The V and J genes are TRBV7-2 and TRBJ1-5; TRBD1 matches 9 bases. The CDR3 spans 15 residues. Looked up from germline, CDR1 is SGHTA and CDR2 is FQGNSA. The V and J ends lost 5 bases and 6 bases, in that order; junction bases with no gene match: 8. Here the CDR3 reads CASSQDRGRSQPQHF. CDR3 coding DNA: TGTGCCAGCAGCCAGGACAGGGGAAGAAGTCAGCCCCAGCATTTT.

CDR3: CAWAPQGRYEQYF. The CDR3 DNA reads as TGTGCCTGGGCCCCCCAGGGGCGATACGAGCAGTACTTC. V is TRBV30 and J is TRBJ2-7; D may be TRBD1 (6 bases). V lost 5 bases to trimming and J lost 4 bases, with 15 bases between them. The CDR3 contains 13 residues. Germline CDR1 reads GTSNPN; CDR2 reads SVGIG (reference sequence).

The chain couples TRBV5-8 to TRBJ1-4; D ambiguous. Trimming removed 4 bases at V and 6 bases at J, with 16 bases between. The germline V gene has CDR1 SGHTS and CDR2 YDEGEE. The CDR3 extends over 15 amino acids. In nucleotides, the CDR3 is TGTGCCAGCAGCCCTGGAGGGTGGGCCGATGAAAAACTGTTTTTT. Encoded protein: CASSPGGWADEKLFF.

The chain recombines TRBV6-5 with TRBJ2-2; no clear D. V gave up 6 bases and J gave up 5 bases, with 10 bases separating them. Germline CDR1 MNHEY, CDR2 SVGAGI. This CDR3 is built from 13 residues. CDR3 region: CASSPLGTGELFF. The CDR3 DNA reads TGTGCCAGCAGCCCCCTGGGTACCGGGGAGCTGTTTTTT.

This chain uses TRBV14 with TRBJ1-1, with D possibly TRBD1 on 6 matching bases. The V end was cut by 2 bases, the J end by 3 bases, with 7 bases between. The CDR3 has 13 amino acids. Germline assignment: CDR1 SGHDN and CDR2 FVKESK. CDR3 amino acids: CASSQTGYTEAFF. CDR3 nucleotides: TGTGCCAGCAGCCAAACAGGGTACACTGAAGCTTTCTTT.

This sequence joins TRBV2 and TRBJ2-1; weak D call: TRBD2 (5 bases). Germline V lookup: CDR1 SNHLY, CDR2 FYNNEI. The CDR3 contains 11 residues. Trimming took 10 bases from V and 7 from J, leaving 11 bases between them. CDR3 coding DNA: TGTGCCACGAGACGGGGTAATGAGCAGTTCTTC. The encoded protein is CATRRGNEQFF.

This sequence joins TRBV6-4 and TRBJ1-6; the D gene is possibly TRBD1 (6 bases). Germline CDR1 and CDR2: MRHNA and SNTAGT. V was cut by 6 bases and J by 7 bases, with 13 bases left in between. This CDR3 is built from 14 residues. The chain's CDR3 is CASSEDSGNSPLHF. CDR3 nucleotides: TGTGCCAGCAGCGAGGACAGTGGAAATTCACCCCTCCACTTT.

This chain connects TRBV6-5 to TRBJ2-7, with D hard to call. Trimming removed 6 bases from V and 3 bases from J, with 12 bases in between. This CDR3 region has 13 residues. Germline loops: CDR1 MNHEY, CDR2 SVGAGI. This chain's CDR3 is CASRPRAGYEQYF. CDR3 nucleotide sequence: TGTGCCAGCAGGCCCAGAGCCGGCTACGAGCAGTACTTC.

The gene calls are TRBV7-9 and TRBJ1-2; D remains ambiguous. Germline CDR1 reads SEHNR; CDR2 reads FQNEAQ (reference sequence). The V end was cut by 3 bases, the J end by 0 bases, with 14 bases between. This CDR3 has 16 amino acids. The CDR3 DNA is TGTGCCAGCAGCTTTAGGGCAGCAGAGACTAACTATGGCTACACCTTC. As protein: CASSFRAAETNYGYTF.

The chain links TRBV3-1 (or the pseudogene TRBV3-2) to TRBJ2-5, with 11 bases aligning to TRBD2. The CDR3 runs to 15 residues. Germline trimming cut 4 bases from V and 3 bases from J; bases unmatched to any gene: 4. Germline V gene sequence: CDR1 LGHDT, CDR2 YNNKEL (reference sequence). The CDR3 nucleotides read TGTGCCAGCAGCCCTAGCGGGGGGATCAAAGAGACCCAGTACTTC. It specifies CASSPSGGIKETQYF.

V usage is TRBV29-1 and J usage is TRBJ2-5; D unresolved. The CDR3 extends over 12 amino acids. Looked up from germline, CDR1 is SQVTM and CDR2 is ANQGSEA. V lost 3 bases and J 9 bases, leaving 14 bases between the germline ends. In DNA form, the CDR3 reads TGCAGCGTTGATCGGCAGACTCGGGCCCAGTACTTC. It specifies CSVDRQTRAQYF.

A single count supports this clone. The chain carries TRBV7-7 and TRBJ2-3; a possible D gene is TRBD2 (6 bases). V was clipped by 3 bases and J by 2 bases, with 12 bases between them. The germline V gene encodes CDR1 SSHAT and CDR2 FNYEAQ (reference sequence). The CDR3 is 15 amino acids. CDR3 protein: CASSFGGAPTDTQYF. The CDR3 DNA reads TGTGCCAGCAGCTTTGGCGGGGCCCCCACAGATACGCAGTATTTT.

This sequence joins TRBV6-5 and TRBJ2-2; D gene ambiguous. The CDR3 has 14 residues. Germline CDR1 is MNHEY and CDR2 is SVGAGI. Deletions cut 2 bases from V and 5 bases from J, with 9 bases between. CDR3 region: CASSYNVRTGELFF. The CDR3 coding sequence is TGTGCCAGCAGTTACAACGTGAGAACCGGGGAGCTGTTTTTT.

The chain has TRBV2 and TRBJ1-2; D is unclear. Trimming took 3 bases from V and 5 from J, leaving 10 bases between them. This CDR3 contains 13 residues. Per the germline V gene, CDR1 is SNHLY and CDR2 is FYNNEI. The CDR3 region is CASSEGSGYGYTF. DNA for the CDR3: TGTGCCAGCAGTGAGGGGTCGGGGTATGGCTACACCTTC.

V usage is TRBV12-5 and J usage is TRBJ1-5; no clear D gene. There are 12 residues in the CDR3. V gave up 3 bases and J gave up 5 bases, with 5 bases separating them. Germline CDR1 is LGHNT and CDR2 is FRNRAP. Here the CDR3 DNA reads TGTGCTAGTGGTTTAGGTCATCAGCCCCAGCATTTT. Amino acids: CASGLGHQPQHF.

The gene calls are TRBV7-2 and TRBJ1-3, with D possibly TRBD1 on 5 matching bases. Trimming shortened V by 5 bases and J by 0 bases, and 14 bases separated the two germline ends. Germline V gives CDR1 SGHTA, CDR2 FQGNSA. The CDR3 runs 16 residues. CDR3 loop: CASSARQRLSGNTIYF. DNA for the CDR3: TGTGCCAGCAGCGCCCGACAGCGGCTCTCTGGAAACACCATATATTTT.